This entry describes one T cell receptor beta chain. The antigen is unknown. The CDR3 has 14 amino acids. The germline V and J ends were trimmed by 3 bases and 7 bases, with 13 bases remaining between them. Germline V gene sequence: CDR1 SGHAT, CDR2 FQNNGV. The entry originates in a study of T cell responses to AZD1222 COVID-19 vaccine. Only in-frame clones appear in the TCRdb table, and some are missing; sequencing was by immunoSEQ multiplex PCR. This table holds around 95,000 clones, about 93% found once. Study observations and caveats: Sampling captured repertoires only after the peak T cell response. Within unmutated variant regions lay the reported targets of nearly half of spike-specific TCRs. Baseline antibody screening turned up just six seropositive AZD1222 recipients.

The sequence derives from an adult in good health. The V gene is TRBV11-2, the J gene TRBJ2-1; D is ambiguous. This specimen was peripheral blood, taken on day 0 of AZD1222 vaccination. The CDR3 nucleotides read TGTGCCAGCAGCTTGATCGCAGTCAAAAATGAGCAGTTCTTC. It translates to CASSLIAVKNEQFF.